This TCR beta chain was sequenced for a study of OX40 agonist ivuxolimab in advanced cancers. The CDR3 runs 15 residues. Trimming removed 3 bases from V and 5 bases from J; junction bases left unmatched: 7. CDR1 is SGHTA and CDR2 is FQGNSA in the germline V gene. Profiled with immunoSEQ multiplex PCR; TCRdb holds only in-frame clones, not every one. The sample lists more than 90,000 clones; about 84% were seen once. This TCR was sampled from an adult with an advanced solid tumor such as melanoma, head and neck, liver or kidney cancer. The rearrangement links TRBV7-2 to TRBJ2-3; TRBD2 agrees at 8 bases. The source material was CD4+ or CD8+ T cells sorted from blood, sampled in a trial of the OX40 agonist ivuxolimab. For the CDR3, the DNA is TGTGCCAGCAGCTTTGACGGGGGGGCAGGAGATACGCAGTATTTT. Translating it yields CASSFDGGAGDTQYF.